The 21 T cell receptor beta chains listed next were all sequenced from one sample in a study of cytomegalovirus exposure and HLA in healthy donors. Amplification used 60 Vbeta primers and 13 Jbeta primers. The data were produced by immunoSEQ multiplex PCR, yet TCRdb's version contains in-frame clones alone and is incomplete. The ten most abundant clones cover less than 2.5% of a sample with 60,000 or so clones. Source material: PBMCs. Source of these receptors: a woman between 18 and 29 years old in good health and CMV-seronegative.

The CDR3 coding sequence is TGTGCCAGCAGTGAGCGGGGCACTGGAAACACCATATATTTT. Residues: CASSERGTGNTIYF. The chain carries TRBV25-1 and TRBJ1-3, with D possibly matching TRBD1 (5 bases). V shed 3 bases and J shed 2 bases, with 8 bases lying between them. Looked up from germline, CDR1 is MGHDK and CDR2 is SYGVNS. CDR3 size: 14 residues.

The gene calls are TRBV18 and TRBJ2-3, with 11 positions matching TRBD2. The CDR3 has 16 residues. The germline V gene encodes CDR1 KGHSH and CDR2 LQKENI. The J segment lost 8 bases and the V segment lost 6 bases, leaving 13 bases of the junction unmatched. The CDR3 loop reads CASSPGLAGVQGTQYF. The CDR3 coding sequence is TGTGCCAGCTCCCCCGGACTAGCGGGTGTCCAAGGTACGCAGTATTTT.

The rearrangement joins TRBV11-2 to TRBJ2-7; 8 bases are shared with TRBD2. Germline CDR1 SGHAT, CDR2 FQNNGV. V lost 1 base, J lost 5 bases, and 7 bases stayed unmatched. This CDR3 is 15 amino acids long. Here the CDR3 reads CASSLVLSGSNEQYF. DNA of the CDR3: TGTGCCAGCAGCTTAGTTTTGAGCGGGAGCAACGAGCAGTACTTC.

V is TRBV6-5 and J is TRBJ1-2, with 8 bases aligning to TRBD1. V was pared by 2 bases and J by 14 bases, with 16 bases of the junction left unmatched. Germline CDR1 is MNHEY and CDR2 is SVGAGI. This CDR3 has 15 residues. The CDR3 DNA sequence: TGTGCCAGCAGTTACGATACTAACTCGGACAGGGCGGTTACCTTC. It specifies CASSYDTNSDRAVTF.

The genes are TRBV2 and TRBJ2-2, with 7 bases lining up with TRBD2. Trimming at V came to 4 bases and at J to 3 bases, leaving 8 bases not matched to a gene. The CDR3 has 16 residues. Germline V lookup: CDR1 SNHLY, CDR2 FYNNEI. CDR3 sequence (DNA): TGTGCCAGCAGTGTCAAGCGGGGAATATACACCGGGGAGCTGTTTTTT. This gives the protein CASSVKRGIYTGELFF.

The V and J genes are TRBV19 and TRBJ2-7; maybe TRBD1 (5 bases). The CDR3 runs 17 residues. Trimming removed 2 bases from V and 0 bases from J, with 17 bases in between. Germline values: CDR1 LNHDA, CDR2 SQIVND (reference sequence). CDR3 protein: CASSIKVGQPSSYEQYF. The CDR3 DNA reads as TGTGCCAGTAGTATAAAAGTCGGACAACCGAGCTCCTACGAGCAGTACTTC.

J is TRBJ2-1 and V is TRBV7-9; 10 nucleotides align to TRBD2. V trimming: 7 bases; J trimming: 5 bases; junction bases outside the gene matches: 8. The germline CDR1 and CDR2 sequences are SEHNR and FQNEAQ (reference sequence). There are 15 residues in the CDR3. DNA of the CDR3: TGTGCCAGCAAGTCCAGCGGGGGGGACGACAATGAGCAGTTCTTC. The encoded protein is CASKSSGGDDNEQFF.

This chain links TRBV7-9 with TRBJ1-2, with D possibly TRBD1 on 6 matching bases. The CDR3 extends over 13 amino acids. V lost 1 base to trimming and J lost 7 bases, with 10 bases between them. Germline CDR1 is SEHNR and CDR2 is FQNEAQ (reference sequence). The CDR3 coding sequence is TGTGCCAGCAGCTTAGAAGGGGGGGCTGGCTACACCTTC. It codes for CASSLEGGAGYTF.

The chain uses TRBV5-1 and TRBJ2-5, with a weak D call TRBD2 (6 bases). Germline V CDR1 and CDR2: SGHRS, YFSETQ. The V end lost 2 bases, the J end lost 4 bases, and 12 bases lay between the germline ends. The CDR3 is 14 amino acids. As DNA, the CDR3 is TGCGCCAGCAGCTTAGTCGGGGGAGCAGAGACCCAGTACTTC. As protein: CASSLVGGAETQYF.

The genes are TRBV7-2 and TRBJ2-5, with TRBD2 matching over 9 bases. This CDR3 is 16 amino acids long. CDR1 and CDR2 from the germline V gene are SGHTA and FQGNSA. Trimming at V came to 1 base and at J to 3 bases, leaving 6 bases not matched to a gene. CDR3: CASSLVGAGGEETQYF. CDR3 DNA: TGTGCCAGCAGCTTAGTTGGGGCGGGAGGGGAAGAGACCCAGTACTTC.

The J gene is TRBJ1-1, the V gene TRBV18; TRBD1 agrees at 7 bases. The V and J ends lost 4 bases and 0 bases, in that order; junction bases with no gene match: 11. The CDR3 sequence is 17 residues long. Germline V lookup: CDR1 KGHSH, CDR2 LQKENI. The CDR3 nucleotides read TGTGCCAGCTCACGGGACAGCCTACTTTTTATGAACACTGAAGCTTTCTTT. Translated, it gives CASSRDSLLFMNTEAFF.

This chain links TRBV5-1 with TRBJ2-1; 9 bases fit TRBD2. Germline CDR1 and CDR2: SGHRS and YFSETQ. After removal of 0 bases from V and 3 bases from J, the junction contained 4 bases not matched to a gene. The CDR3 sequence is 16 residues long. The CDR3 loop is CASSLGGLAGYNEQFF. DNA of the CDR3: TGCGCCAGCAGCTTGGGGGGACTAGCAGGCTACAATGAGCAGTTCTTC.

J is TRBJ2-5 and V is TRBV12-5; D possibly corresponds to TRBD1 (5 bases). The germline V gene encodes CDR1 LGHNT and CDR2 FRNRAP. Trimming removed 0 bases at V and 5 bases at J, with 7 bases between. This CDR3 is 13 amino acids long. The CDR3 nucleotides read TGTGCTAGTGGTTTGGTAGGGGCGGAGACCCAGTACTTC. Its translation: CASGLVGAETQYF.

This rearrangement joins TRBV13 to TRBJ2-7, with D perhaps matching TRBD1 (5 bases). Germline-derived CDR1 and CDR2 are PRHDT and FYEKMQ (reference sequence). The germline V and J ends were trimmed by 5 bases and 4 bases, with 9 bases remaining between them. The CDR3 extends over 12 amino acids. This chain's CDR3 is CASSHNRYEQYF. DNA for the CDR3: TGTGCCAGCAGCCACAACAGGTACGAGCAGTACTTC.

J is TRBJ1-5 and V is TRBV6-4, with D perhaps TRBD1 (5 bases). V was trimmed by 7 bases and J by 4 bases, leaving 17 bases between them. The CDR3 totals 15 residues. Germline V gene lookup returns CDR1 MRHNA and CDR2 SNTAGT. CDR3 nucleotide sequence: TGTGCCAGCACTTCAAGGGGCAGCTTTAATCAGCCCCAGCATTTT. Translated, it gives CASTSRGSFNQPQHF.

The chain is built from TRBV13 and TRBJ2-7; 11 bases fit TRBD2. The CDR3 is 15 amino acids. Losses at the gene ends were 5 bases for V and 7 bases for J; bases not matched to a gene: 10. From germline, CDR1 is PRHDT and CDR2 FYEKMQ (reference sequence). Here the CDR3 DNA reads TGTGCCAGCAGCCTCGGACTAGCGGGTACGAGGGAGCAGTACTTC. It is translated as CASSLGLAGTREQYF.

The V and J genes are TRBV5-1 and TRBJ1-2; D might be TRBD1 (5 bases). V lost 1 base and J lost 4, with 11 bases in between. Germline V gene lookup returns CDR1 SGHRS and CDR2 YFSETQ. The CDR3 is made up of 14 amino acids. The CDR3 coding sequence is TGCGCCAGCAGCTTGTCGGAAGGGGCCTATGGCTACACCTTC. Residues: CASSLSEGAYGYTF.

CDR3 nucleotides: TGTGCCTGGAGTGTTAAGGACAGGTATAGCAATCAGCCCCAGCATTTT. It codes for CAWSVKDRYSNQPQHF. The rearrangement uses TRBV30 and TRBJ1-5, with TRBD1 matching over 7 bases. This CDR3 contains 16 residues. Trimming at V came to 0 bases and at J to 0 bases, leaving 5 bases not matched to a gene. The germline V gene encodes CDR1 GTSNPN and CDR2 SVGIG (reference sequence).

V usage is TRBV10-1 and J usage is TRBJ2-1; 13 bases match TRBD2. After removal of 10 bases from V and 0 bases from J, the junction contained 15 bases not matched to a gene. CDR3 length: 19 residues. From germline, CDR1 is WNHNN and CDR2 SYGVQD (reference sequence). The CDR3 DNA reads as TGCGCCACCCCCCAACTAGCGGGAGGGCCTTTGAGCTCCTACAATGAGCAGTTCTTC. Protein product: CATPQLAGGPLSSYNEQFF.

The chain employs TRBV9 and TRBJ2-1, with 10 bases that match TRBD2. The CDR3 runs 15 residues. The V segment lost 0 bases and the J segment 9 bases; nucleotides outside the gene matches: 6. The germline V gene has CDR1 SGDLS and CDR2 YYNGEE. CDR3 sequence: CASSVVSGGASEQFF. The CDR3 coding sequence is TGTGCCAGCAGCGTAGTGAGCGGGGGGGCGAGTGAGCAGTTCTTC.

A word on this clone: This same CDR3 is encoded by further DNA sequences in the sample. The chain links TRBV29-1 to TRBJ2-3, with D possibly matching TRBD1 (6 bases). The CDR3 spans 14 residues. The germline CDR1 and CDR2 sequences are SQVTM and ANQGSEA. V was trimmed by 7 bases and J by 2 bases, leaving 16 bases between them. The CDR3 region is CSAPLTGITDTQYF. The CDR3 DNA reads as TGCAGCGCCCCCCTGACAGGCATCACAGATACGCAGTATTTT.